This T cell receptor beta chain derives from a study of human T cells and chemical hapten exposure. Study-wide context: The sensitizer, 2% DPC, was used on around 2 cm by around 2 cm of upper inner arm skin. Patch tests applied 0.01% DPC to the upper back and were scored after 6 days.

This CDR3 contains 15 residues. Germline V gene sequence: CDR1 LNHDA, CDR2 SQIVND (reference sequence). This clonotype was picked up a small number of times. One end of the junction does not line up with germline, which may come from a read error. Time point of the sample: patch test 1, 2 weeks after DPC sensitization. Treatment given: therapeutic diphenylcyclopropenone sensitization with weekly scalp DPC. The drawing of blood occurred before each patch test was applied. TCRdb ran MiXCR on the RACE reads and lists one entry per CDR3 protein. The sample contains about 120,000 distinct CDR3 sequences, approximately 13% of which appear only once.

The rearrangement joins TRBV19 to TRBJ1-5, with 8 bases identical to TRBD1. This sequence originates from a young man with alopecia areata. Some clones in this sample may be carry-over from other donors' samples. Sequencing used whole blood, obtained in connection with sensitization to the hapten diphenylcyclopropenone (DPC). CDR3 in DNA: TGTGCCAGTAGCATAGGACAGGGCTGGAATCAGCCCCAGCATTTT. Encoded protein: CASSIGQGWNQPQHF.